The TCR beta chain under discussion was sequenced for a study of blood T cell repertoires in COVID-19. Looking at the study overall: From the United States, Italy and Spain came samples of acute and convalescent COVID-19. PBMCs, B-cell-depleted T cells, or T cells provided the cDNA or gDNA that made up the material.

This clone has only a few counts. As originally analysed: Cell counts per sample came from amplifying reference gene primers. The data were produced by immunoSEQ multiplex PCR, yet TCRdb's version contains in-frame clones alone and is incomplete. For V, J and clone size, that table is used; D and trimming come from the DNA. The sample includes 170,000 or so clones, around 84% of them seen just once. The V and J ends lost 1 base and 2 bases respectively, with 8 bases between them. Germline assignment: CDR1 LGHNA and CDR2 YSLEER. This CDR3 is 14 amino acids long. The chain employs TRBV4-3 and TRBJ1-1; no reliable D call. The source material was peripheral blood. This receptor was obtained from a man aged 50 to 60 with active or convalescent COVID-19. The CDR3 spells CASSQVASNTEAFF. The CDR3 coding sequence is TGCGCCAGCAGCCAAGTAGCGTCAAACACTGAAGCTTTCTTT.